This is a list of T cell receptor beta chains from one sample in a study of immune cell composition in non-small cell lung cancer. Sequenced by immunoSEQ multiplex PCR; TCRdb stores in-frame clones only, minus some. The data contain about 11,000 clones, around 64% of them singletons. The source material was lung tumor tissue. These receptors were obtained from a human donor with non-small cell lung cancer. Each CDR3 is given with its conserved first and last residue. A D gene is named only where the DNA matches it firmly. Size is stated for part of the rows, as once, few or many counts, or as a class when the clone is expanded.

. | TRBJ2-7 | TRBV7-9 | . | CASSKYLTGDEQYF | TGTGCCAGCAGCAAATACTTGACAGGAGACGAGCAGTACTTC
few | TRBJ1-1 | TRBV5-1 | TRBD1 | CASRSGQGNTEAFF | TGCGCCAGCAGATCGGGACAGGGGAACACTGAAGCTTTCTTT
. | TRBJ2-1 | TRBV28 | . | CASNVSPVRDEQFF | TGTGCCAGCAACGTTAGTCCAGTCAGGGATGAGCAGTTCTTC
few | TRBJ1-4 | TRBV4-3 | . | CASSDDAGAYNEKLFF | TGCGCCAGCAGCGACGATGCAGGGGCGTATAATGAAAAACTGTTTTTT
. | TRBJ2-2 | TRBV9 | TRBD1 | CASSVQSGQGLDTGELFF | TGTGCCAGCAGCGTGCAATCGGGACAGGGGTTGGACACCGGGGAGCTGTTTTTT
. | TRBJ1-2 | TRBV7-6 | . | CASSLPEGVGYTF | TGTGCCAGCAGCTTACCCGAGGGGGTTGGCTACACCTTC
. | TRBJ2-5 | TRBV30 | TRBD2 | CAWSVQAGPQETQYF | TGTGCCTGGAGTGTACAAGCGGGACCGCAAGAGACCCAGTACTTC
. | TRBJ2-2 | TRBV5-1 | TRBD1 | CASSFGTGGNTGELFF | TGCGCCAGCAGCTTTGGGACAGGGGGTAACACCGGGGAGCTGTTTTTT
medium-sized | TRBJ2-7 | TRBV29-1 | . | CSVAPAGLVYEQYF | TGCAGCGTTGCCCCCGCGGGGCTAGTCTACGAGCAGTACTTC
few | TRBJ2-7 | TRBV28 | . | CASSLTGFEQYF | TGTGCCAGCAGTTTAACAGGTTTCGAGCAGTACTTC
. | TRBJ1-2 | TRBV27 | . | CASSVQGLSYTF | TGTGCCAGCAGTGTCCAGGGTCTCAGCTACACCTTC
. | TRBJ2-6 | TRBV9 | TRBD1 | CASSAGQDPAGANVLTF | TGTGCCAGCAGCGCCGGACAGGACCCAGCTGGGGCCAACGTCCTGACTTTC
few | TRBJ2-5 | TRBV7-2 | TRBD2 | CASSPRGILAGQETQYF | TGTGCCAGCAGCCCCAGAGGGATACTAGCGGGACAAGAGACCCAGTACTTC
. | TRBJ2-7 | TRBV6-1 | TRBD2 | CASRLAASYEQYF | TGTGCCAGCAGACTAGCGGCCTCCTACGAGCAGTACTTC
. | TRBJ1-5 | TRBV18 | . | CASSPGRDQPQHF | TGTGCCAGCTCACCAGGCAGGGATCAGCCCCAGCATTTT
. | TRBJ2-3 | TRBV10-3 | TRBD2 | CAISDPASGSTDTQYF | TGTGCCATCAGTGACCCCGCTAGCGGGAGTACAGATACGCAGTATTTT
. | TRBJ1-5 | TRBV7-2 | . | CASSSTGYQPQHF | TGTGCCAGCAGCTCCACAGGGTATCAGCCCCAGCATTTT
few | TRBJ2-4 | TRBV5-1 | TRBD1 | CASSLGTGGANIQYF | TGCGCCAGCAGCTTGGGCACAGGGGGCGCAAACATTCAGTACTTC
few | TRBJ2-7 | TRBV9 | . | CASSVAQGDGHEQYF | TGTGCCAGCAGCGTAGCTCAAGGGGATGGCCACGAGCAGTACTTC
medium-sized | TRBJ2-5 | TRBV30 | TRBD2 | CAWSASGIETQYF | TGTGCCTGGAGTGCTAGCGGGATAGAGACCCAGTACTTC
. | TRBJ2-3 | TRBV4-3 | TRBD2 | CASSQGGRGDTQYF | TGCGCCAGCAGCCAAGGGGGGAGGGGAGATACGCAGTATTTT
. | TRBJ2-2 | TRBV28 | . | CASSFTGMNTGELFF | TGTGCCAGCAGTTTTACGGGGATGAACACCGGGGAGCTGTTTTTT
. | TRBJ1-4 | TRBV18 | . | CASSPDRNEKLFF | TGTGCCAGCTCACCGGACAGAAATGAAAAACTGTTTTTT
. | TRBJ2-7 | TRBV18 | TRBD2 | CASSPLTSGSHEQYF | TGTGCCAGCTCACCGTTGACTAGCGGGAGTCACGAGCAGTACTTC
. | TRBJ2-5 | TRBV14 | TRBD2 | CASSRLAGGRTQYF | TGTGCCAGCAGTCGACTAGCGGGAGGGCGGACCCAGTACTTC
. | TRBJ2-7 | TRBV30 | TRBD1 | CAWTPGQSVSEQYF | TGTGCCTGGACCCCGGGACAGTCCGTCTCCGAGCAGTACTTC
. | TRBJ1-5 | TRBV19 | . | CASRQTVYSNQPQHF | TGTGCCAGTCGGCAGACAGTTTATAGCAATCAGCCCCAGCATTTT
few | TRBJ2-1 | TRBV29-1 | . | CSVEPAGGHISYNEQFF | TGCAGCGTTGAACCCGCTGGGGGACATATATCCTACAATGAGCAGTTCTTC
. | TRBJ2-5 | TRBV6-5 | TRBD2 | CASRGLAGGKETQYF | TGTGCCAGCAGGGGACTAGCGGGAGGAAAAGAGACCCAGTACTTC
. | TRBJ2-5 | TRBV21-1 | . | CASSKGLAHKETQYF | TGTGCCAGCAGCAAAGGACTAGCTCACAAAGAGACCCAGTACTTC
once | TRBJ2-7 | TRBV5-1 | TRBD2 | CARTSGRAIIAYEQYF | TGCGCTCGGACTAGCGGGAGGGCCATAATAGCCTACGAGCAGTACTTC
. | TRBJ2-7 | TRBV5-1 | TRBD1 | CASSLARTGGLTSDYEQYF | TGCGCCAGCAGCTTGGCCAGGACAGGGGGTCTAACCAGCGATTACGAGCAGTACTTC
. | TRBJ2-2 | TRBV11-2 | . | CASSLGDSGRGLTGELFF | TGTGCCAGCAGCTTAGGGGACAGCGGGAGAGGCCTCACCGGGGAGCTGTTTTTT
. | TRBJ2-7 | TRBV30 | TRBD1 | CALRQGPGPYEQYF | TGTGCCTTAAGACAGGGGCCCGGGCCCTACGAGCAGTACTTC
. | TRBJ2-7 | TRBV11-2 | . | CASSFYSELGEQYF | TGTGCCAGCAGCTTTTATAGCGAGTTGGGAGAGCAGTACTTC
once | TRBJ2-1 | TRBV9 | TRBD1 | CASSVLGQGLNEQFF | TGTGCCAGCAGCGTACTTGGACAGGGACTCAATGAGCAGTTCTTC
. | TRBJ2-7 | TRBV7-9 | TRBD2 | CASSPGLGAYEQYF | TGTGCCAGCAGCCCGGGACTAGGAGCCTACGAGCAGTACTTC
. | TRBJ2-7 | TRBV7-2 | . | CASSLTSSYEQYF | TGTGCCAGCAGCCTGACAAGCTCCTACGAGCAGTACTTC
medium-sized | TRBJ1-2 | TRBV5-4 | . | CASSLGQGGDGYTF | TGTGCCAGCAGCTTAGGGCAGGGAGGGGATGGCTACACCTTC
. | TRBJ2-7 | TRBV19 | . | CASSIGRRGYYEQYF | TGTGCCAGTAGTATCGGGAGAAGAGGATACTACGAGCAGTACTTC
. | TRBJ2-1 | TRBV19 | TRBD2 | CASSPWGLADNEQFF | TGTGCCAGTAGTCCGTGGGGACTAGCGGACAATGAGCAGTTCTTC
. | TRBJ2-5 | TRBV9 | . | CASSVDSGRGETQYF | TGTGCCAGCAGCGTAGATTCGGGGAGGGGGGAGACCCAGTACTTC